This is a list of T cell receptor beta chains from one sample in a study of shared clonotypes between healthy human individuals. Using immunoSEQ multiplex PCR, the repertoire was profiled, and TCRdb retains in-frame clones only, with some absent. The profile shows 600,000 to 750,000 clones, less than 80% of them singletons. The sequencing input was memory CD4+ T cells sorted from blood. These receptors were obtained from a woman aged 25 to 45 in good health. The CDR3 runs from the conserved cysteine through the conserved F or W. A D gene is named only where the DNA matches it firmly. Clone size is stated in some rows and not others, as once, few, many or a class when expanded.

V	size	D	J	CDR3	DNA
TRBV28	NA	TRBD1	TRBJ2-7	CASSSGQSYEQYF	TGTGCCAGCAGTTCGGGACAGTCCTACGAGCAGTACTTC
TRBV4-1	once	NA	TRBJ2-1	CASSQDLRKVDNEQFF	TGCGCCAGCAGCCAGGACCTCAGGAAGGTCGACAATGAGCAGTTCTTC
TRBV19	NA	TRBD1	TRBJ1-5	CASTQGVGRYSNQPQHF	TGTGCCAGTACCCAGGGGGTGGGCCGATATAGCAATCAGCCCCAGCATTTT
TRBV20-1	NA	NA	TRBJ2-7	CSALEFEQYF	TGCAGTGCTCTTGAATTCGAGCAGTACTTC
TRBV5-1	NA	TRBD2	TRBJ2-3	CASSFSSGADTQYF	TGCGCCAGCAGCTTTTCTAGCGGCGCAGATACGCAGTATTTT
TRBV2	NA	TRBD1	TRBJ1-4	CASSEQGARGEKLFF	TGTGCCAGCAGTGAACAGGGGGCGCGGGGAGAAAAACTGTTTTTT
TRBV12-5	NA	TRBD2	TRBJ2-3	CGNSRGLAGFRGTDTQYF	TGTGGTAACAGTAGGGGACTAGCGGGATTTCGCGGCACAGATACGCAGTATTTT
TRBV7-9	once	TRBD2	TRBJ2-1	CASSQGTSGAYNEQFF	TGTGCCAGCAGCCAAGGGACTAGCGGCGCCTACAATGAGCAGTTCTTC
TRBV27	NA	TRBD2	TRBJ2-1	CASSLPGGGRNEQFF	TGTGCCAGCAGTTTACCGGGAGGAGGTCGGAATGAGCAGTTCTTC
TRBV19	NA	TRBD2	TRBJ2-1	CASSILPGLANNEQFF	TGTGCCAGTAGTATTTTACCGGGACTAGCGAACAATGAGCAGTTCTTC
TRBV29-1	NA	TRBD2	TRBJ2-1	CRGCGGPRDNEQFF	TGCAGGGGATGCGGGGGTCCGCGGGACAATGAGCAGTTCTTC
TRBV2	NA	NA	TRBJ1-1	CASRKRLNTEAFF	TGTGCCAGCAGGAAGCGTCTGAACACTGAAGCTTTCTTT
TRBV5-1	NA	TRBD1	TRBJ2-2	CASSYGTATGELFF	TGCGCCAGCAGCTACGGGACAGCAACCGGGGAGCTGTTTTTT
TRBV5-1	NA	NA	TRBJ2-7	CASSFSLGVAYEQYF	TGCGCCAGCAGCTTTAGTCTCGGTGTCGCCTACGAGCAGTACTTC
TRBV27	NA	NA	TRBJ2-2	CASSHLVVGELFF	TGTGCCAGCAGTCATCTAGTGGTCGGGGAGCTGTTTTTT
TRBV19	many	NA	TRBJ1-5	CASIRETGGDQPQHF	TGTGCCAGCATTAGGGAGACAGGAGGCGATCAGCCCCAGCATTTT
TRBV7-2	NA	NA	TRBJ1-1	CASSLRHTNTEAFF	TGTGCCAGCAGCTTGAGACATACGAACACTGAAGCTTTCTTT
TRBV15	NA	NA	TRBJ2-4	CATSREHGGLNIQYF	TGTGCCACCAGCAGAGAGCACGGAGGCCTAAACATTCAGTACTTC
TRBV28	NA	NA	TRBJ2-7	CASSPAEGRNSYEQYF	TGTGCCAGCAGTCCAGCCGAGGGGCGGAACTCCTACGAGCAGTACTTC